The 7 T cell receptor beta chains below all came from one sample that was sequenced in a study of cytomegalovirus exposure and HLA in healthy donors. PCR employed 60 Vbeta and 13 Jbeta primers. Only in-frame clones appear in the TCRdb table, and some are missing; sequencing was by immunoSEQ multiplex PCR. The sample consists of 95,000 to 150,000 clones, 65% to 80% of them appearing once. The sequenced sample consisted of PBMCs. The source is a man aged 18 to 29 in good health and CMV-seropositive.

This clone occurred once. This chain links TRBV28 with TRBJ1-1, with 9 bases that match TRBD1. Germline V gene data show CDR1 as MDHEN and CDR2 as SYDVKM. The CDR3 loop spans 16 amino acids. V trimming: 6 bases; J trimming: 5 bases; junction bases outside the gene matches: 13. This chain's CDR3 is CASRSQGAGGRTEAFF. The DNA of the CDR3 is TGTGCCAGCAGGTCACAGGGGGCCGGGGGGAGGACTGAAGCTTTCTTT.

V gene TRBV15 combines with J gene TRBJ1-3; D is unresolved. From germline, CDR1 is LNHNV and CDR2 YYDKDF (reference sequence). V lost 8 bases and J lost 0, with 11 bases in between. The CDR3 loop spans 14 amino acids. In DNA form, the CDR3 reads TGTGCCACCGGAGAGCGGGCCTCTGGAAACACCATATATTTT. Translated, it gives CATGERASGNTIYF.

The V and J genes are TRBV18 and TRBJ2-1, with D hard to call. Germline V gives CDR1 KGHSH, CDR2 LQKENI. Trimming pared 2 bases from V and 7 bases from J, leaving 15 bases between. CDR3 size: 15 residues. CDR3 coding DNA: TGTGCCAGCTCACCAGCCCTAGTCGATTCGAATGAGCAGTTCTTC. Its protein is CASSPALVDSNEQFF.

CDR3 protein: CASRVTYSFNQPQHF. As DNA, the CDR3 is TGTGCCAGCAGGGTCACCTACTCCTTTAATCAGCCCCAGCATTTT. The V and J genes are TRBV6-5 and TRBJ1-5; D gene uncertain. Trimming took 6 bases from V and 4 from J, leaving 16 bases between them. The CDR3 is made up of 15 amino acids. Germline assignment: CDR1 MNHEY and CDR2 SVGAGI.

V is TRBV29-1 and J is TRBJ1-2, with 9 positions matching TRBD1. The CDR3 totals 14 residues. The V gene's germline CDR1 is SQVTM and CDR2 ANQGSEA. Trimming cost V 4 bases and J 7 bases; bases outside gene matches: 10. CDR3 sequence (DNA): TGCAGCGTTGGGGGGTTTGTGGGACAGGGTGGCTACACCTTC. It translates to CSVGGFVGQGGYTF.

V is TRBV9 and J is TRBJ2-7; perhaps TRBD2 as D (5 bases). The V and J ends lost 3 bases and 2 bases respectively, with 15 bases between them. Germline CDR1 and CDR2: SGDLS and YYNGEE. The CDR3 loop spans 15 amino acids. The CDR3 here is CASSDREAKAYEQYF. The DNA of the CDR3 is TGTGCCAGCAGCGACCGGGAAGCCAAGGCCTACGAGCAGTACTTC. Supplemented by reference TRBV9 and TRBJ2-7, the full variable domain reads DSGVTQTPKHLITATGQRVTLRCSPRSGDLSVYWYQQSLDQGLQFLIQYYNGEERAKGNILERFSAQQFPDLHSELNLSSLELGDSALYFCASSDREAKAYEQYFGPGTRLTVT.

This clone was recorded a few times. The V call is TRBV19, the J call TRBJ1-2, with 9 positions matching TRBD1. The CDR3 sequence is 13 residues long. Germline assignment: CDR1 LNHDA and CDR2 SQIVND (reference sequence). J lost 6 bases, V lost 5 bases, and 4 bases had no gene match. CDR3 protein: CASSPWTGDGYTF. The CDR3 DNA reads TGTGCCAGTAGTCCCTGGACAGGGGATGGCTACACCTTC.